This TCR beta chain was identified in a study of T cells in severe cutaneous drug reactions (dated by TCRdb to about 2019). In terms of the full investigation: Recruitment took place between the early 2010s and the late 2010s, drawing patients from Taiwan, Thailand and a European registry network. Enrollment was limited to patients whose SJS/TEN or DRESS diagnosis was probable or definite according to RegiSCAR criteria. The culprit drug was assigned using the Naranjo algorithm and the ALDEN drug causality algorithm. Blister fluids/cells, PBMC and other biological samples were taken from patients in the acute stage or the recovery stage. The study combined bulk TCR sequencing with single-cell sequencing, quantitative PCR validation, functional assays and transgenic mouse experiments. To build the libraries, iRepertoire multiplex PCR was used, and the authors pointed to a comparison in which iRepertoire and 5' RACE methods, with or without UMI, captured abundant clonotypes similarly. Overall results and qualifications from the work: According to the authors, further study is still needed to determine whether the public TCR generalizes to SJS/TEN caused by other drugs. A public TCRbeta CDR3, present at a mean of around 15% in all seven CBZ-SJS/TEN blister samples, was undetectable or scarce in PBMC from tolerant controls and healthy donors. CBZ-SJS/TEN patients showed strongly increased TRBV12-4 usage, with averages of about 32% in blister cells and approximately 5.2% in PBMC.

Sequencing was performed on donors who were patients with carbamazepine-induced Stevens-Johnson syndrome or toxic epidermal necrolysis (CBZ-SJS/TEN). Peripheral blood repertoires were obtained from CBZ-SJS/TEN patients of Han Chinese (about 5) and European (six) origin. To look for drug-specific clonotypes, next-generation sequencing was used to profile the T cell receptor repertoires of patients with drug-induced severe cutaneous adverse reactions. RNA was isolated from either blister cells of skin lesions or peripheral blood mononuclear cells. As concerns this clonotype: The antigen this receptor binds is unknown.

Reading from cysteine to phenylalanine, the CDR3 counts 15 amino acids. The DNA is not on file. For CDR1 and CDR2, the germline V gene lists ENHRY and SYGVKD. For both bulk and single-cell sequencing, libraries were prepared with the iRepertoire multiplex PCR system and TCR subtype-specific primers. Multiplex PCR using primers aimed at the V, D and J gene regions produced the bulk TCR beta libraries. Each sample contributed roughly 90-500 ng of RNA as input for preparing the bulk TCR library. Bulk TCR beta amplicons were sequenced on an Illumina MiSeq. From the authors' description of their analysis: Quality control steps removed sample misassignments and low-quality sequencing reads. CDR3 was defined as the amino acids between the V-gene Y[YFLI]C motif and the J-segment [FW]GXGT motif. CDR3 clonotypes and TRBV and TRBJ gene assignments were based on the IMGT database. Per-sample TRBV expression was normalized to the mean of the same gene in PBMC from roughly 40 healthy donors. TCRdb reprocessed the reads and assigns one entry to each CDR3 protein sequence, leaving out DNA. In this record, the V and J calls reflect TCRdb's handling and not the investigators' own analysis. The sample's records list over 2,000 distinct CDR3 sequences. The ten largest account for 20% of the sample.

The clonotype comes from a human donor with Stevens-Johnson syndrome, a severe cutaneous drug reaction. In this chain, TRBV10-3 is recombined with TRBJ2-1; TCRdb designates TRBD1, a call that cannot be tested without DNA. The sequenced sample consisted of PBMCs. The encoded CDR3 is CAIRTGQGSYNEQFF.